This is a list of T cell receptor beta chains from one sample in a study of blood T cell repertoires in COVID-19. TCRdb's table, derived via immunoSEQ multiplex PCR, lists solely in-frame clones and lacks some. The table records 150,000 to 200,000 clones, approximately 83% of them present only once. The sequenced material came from PBMCs or T cells enriched from blood (not recorded which). These receptors were obtained from a man aged 65 to 85 who had been exposed to COVID-19. Both conserved end residues are part of each CDR3. A D gene is named only where the DNA matches it firmly. Where a row states a size, it is once, few, many or the class of an expanded clone; other rows omit it.

clone_size	d_call	v_call	j_call	cdr3_nt	cdr3_aa
-	-	TRBV30	TRBJ2-3	TGTGCCTGGCGGGGACTCCCTAGCACAGATACGCAGTATTTT	CAWRGLPSTDTQYF
-	TRBD2	TRBV24-1	TRBJ2-5	TGTGCCACCAGTACGCCTGACGGGAGGGCACTGGAGACCCAGTACTTC	CATSTPDGRALETQYF
-	TRBD1	TRBV11-2	TRBJ1-2	TGTGCCAGCAGGGACGACAGGGAAATCTATGGCTACACCTTC	CASRDDREIYGYTF
-	TRBD2	TRBV23-1	TRBJ2-1	TGCGCCAGCAGTCAAATGGAGCGGGAGGGCCACAAGGAGCAGTTCTTC	CASSQMEREGHKEQFF
-	-	TRBV7-2	TRBJ1-4	TGTGCCAGCAGTTCTAGAGCAACTAATGAAAAACTGTTTTTT	CASSSRATNEKLFF
-	-	TRBV6-1	TRBJ2-7	TGTGCCAGCAGTGAAAGGGGGGGGCGCTCCTACGAGCAGTACTTC	CASSERGGRSYEQYF
-	TRBD2	TRBV5-1	TRBJ2-5	TGCGCCAGCAGGGAGCGGGGGGGACCCCAAGAGACCCAGTACTTC	CASRERGGPQETQYF
-	-	TRBV7-2	TRBJ1-1	TGTGCCAGCAGCCCTCGGACAGCAATGAACACTGAAGCTTTCTTT	CASSPRTAMNTEAFF
-	-	TRBV3-1/TRBV3-2	TRBJ1-1	TGTGCCAGCAGCCCGACAGGCCGAATCAACACTGAAGCTTTCTTT	CASSPTGRINTEAFF
-	-	TRBV19	TRBJ2-3	TGTGCCAGTAGTCGAGGGCTATTCACAGATACGCAGTATTTT	CASSRGLFTDTQYF
-	TRBD1	TRBV7-9	TRBJ2-7	TGTGCCAGCAGCTTAATAGCTCCAGGGGGCTACGGCGAGCAGTACTTC	CASSLIAPGGYGEQYF
-	-	TRBV7-2	TRBJ1-3	TGTGCCAGCAGCCTGGAGCAACTAGGAGGGAACACCATATATTTT	CASSLEQLGGNTIYF
-	-	TRBV24-1	TRBJ1-5	TGTGCCACCAGTGTGCGCGGGGGTGACCCAAATCAGCCCCAGCATTTT	CATSVRGGDPNQPQHF
-	-	TRBV12-3/TRBV12-4	TRBJ2-5	TGTGCCAGCAGTTTGGCGGGATGGGAGACCCAGTACTTC	CASSLAGWETQYF
-	-	TRBV6-5	TRBJ2-1	TGTGCCAGCTCTTTGGGGGCAGCCCCTGGAAATGAGCAGTTCTTC	CASSLGAAPGNEQFF
-	-	TRBV21-1	TRBJ2-3	TGTGCCAGCAGCAATCCCTCCGGAGATACGCAGTATTTT	CASSNPSGDTQYF
-	-	TRBV6-5	TRBJ2-5	TGTGCCAGCGAGATTGGACAGACCGGGGAGACCCAGTACTTC	CASEIGQTGETQYF
-	-	TRBV19	TRBJ1-5	TGTGCCAGTAGTATAGCCCAGGGCAATCAGCCCCAGCATTTT	CASSIAQGNQPQHF
-	-	TRBV2	TRBJ1-2	TGTGCCAGCAGTGAAATGGGGGGGTATGGCTACACCTTC	CASSEMGGYGYTF
-	-	TRBV4-3	TRBJ1-5	TGCGCCAGCAGCCAAGATGTCGGGGTTCCTCAGCCCCAGCATTTT	CASSQDVGVPQPQHF
-	-	TRBV15	TRBJ1-6	TGTGCCACCAGCAGGGACAGTAATTCACCCCTCCACTTT	CATSRDSNSPLHF
-	TRBD2	TRBV7-6	TRBJ2-2	TGTGCCAGCAGGCCTCAACTAGCGGGGGACACCGGGGAGCTGTTTTTT	CASRPQLAGDTGELFF
-	TRBD2	TRBV2	TRBJ2-1	TGTGCCAGATCCCCAACGGTTAGCGGGAGCAATGAGCAGTTCTTC	CARSPTVSGSNEQFF
-	TRBD1	TRBV19	TRBJ1-6	TGTGCCAGCCGGACAGGGGGGTATTCACCCCTCCACTTT	CASRTGGYSPLHF
-	TRBD2	TRBV14	TRBJ2-3	TGTGCCAGCAGTTCGGGGACTAGCGGACTCACAGATACGCAGTATTTT	CASSSGTSGLTDTQYF
-	-	TRBV21-1	TRBJ1-3	TGTGCCAGCAGCAAAACTGGCAGGGGCGCAAACACCATATATTTT	CASSKTGRGANTIYF
-	TRBD2	TRBV6-2/TRBV6-3	TRBJ2-7	TGTGCCAGCAGTTTACTAGCGGGAGCCGGTGAGCAGTACTTC	CASSLLAGAGEQYF
-	TRBD1	TRBV10-3	TRBJ2-5	TGTGCCATCAGTGAAAAGGGGGCACGAGAGACCCAGTACTTC	CAISEKGARETQYF
few	TRBD1	TRBV7-8	TRBJ2-7	TGTGCCAGCAGCTTAGGAGGGGGCAGGACGCAGCAGTACTTC	CASSLGGGRTQQYF
-	-	TRBV11-2	TRBJ2-2	TGTGCCAGCAGCTTAGGGCAAATGGGAGTTAAAGCAATTTCCGGGGAGCTGTTTTTT	CASSLGQMGVKAISGELFF
-	TRBD1	TRBV25-1	TRBJ2-3	TGTGCCAGCAGTGCGGGGACAGGGGCTGGAACAGATACGCAGTATTTT	CASSAGTGAGTDTQYF
-	TRBD1	TRBV9	TRBJ1-1	TGTGCCAGCAGCGTAGAAGGACAGGCGAACACTGAAGCTTTCTTT	CASSVEGQANTEAFF
-	-	TRBV19	TRBJ1-5	TGTGCCAGTAGCGCTGGGGGAGGCAACAATCAGCCCCAGCATTTT	CASSAGGGNNQPQHF
-	-	TRBV5-1	TRBJ1-4	TGCGCCAGCAGCTGGGGAGGATTTGCAACTAATGAAAAACTGTTTTTT	CASSWGGFATNEKLFF
few	TRBD1	TRBV5-8	TRBJ2-1	TGTGCCAGCAGCGGCCAGGGGGAGCGCCACAATGAGCAGTTCTTC	CASSGQGERHNEQFF
-	TRBD2	TRBV9	TRBJ2-5	TGTGCCAGCAGCGCGGGACTAGCGGGAGGAGGGGAGACCCAGTACTTC	CASSAGLAGGGETQYF
-	-	TRBV6-5	TRBJ2-2	TGTGCCAGCAGTTACAATATCCCTACCGGGGAGCTGTTTTTT	CASSYNIPTGELFF
few	TRBD2	TRBV29-1	TRBJ2-7	TGCAGCGTTGTAGCGGGGGCTTCGTACGAGCAGTACTTC	CSVVAGASYEQYF
-	TRBD1	TRBV29-1	TRBJ1-3	TGCAGCGTTGAACAGGGGGCGCGTGCCACCATATATTTT	CSVEQGARATIYF
-	TRBD2	TRBV7-2	TRBJ2-1	TGTGCCAGCAGCCATCCGAGGATAGCGGGAGGGCGGCACAATGAGCAGTTCTTC	CASSHPRIAGGRHNEQFF
-	-	TRBV28	TRBJ1-1	TGTGCCAGCAGTCCCCCCATGAACACTGAAGCTTTCTTT	CASSPPMNTEAFF
-	TRBD2	TRBV19	TRBJ2-1	TGTGCCAGCGCCCCGGGACTAGCGAGCAACAATGAGCAGTTCTTC	CASAPGLASNNEQFF
-	-	TRBV30	TRBJ2-7	TGTGCCTGGACAGACCGGAGGGGAGAGCAGTACTTC	CAWTDRRGEQYF
-	-	TRBV6-4	TRBJ1-2	TGTGCCAGCAGAGACGACAGACGGTTTGGCTACACCTTC	CASRDDRRFGYTF
once	TRBD1	TRBV5-6	TRBJ2-7	TGTGCCAGCAGCCGACAGGGTTACGAGCAGTACTTC	CASSRQGYEQYF
-	-	TRBV9	TRBJ1-1	TGTGCCAGCAGCGTAACAGGGAACCTGAACACTGAAGCTTTCTTT	CASSVTGNLNTEAFF
-	-	TRBV5-1	TRBJ1-1	TGCGCCAGCAGCTCTGGAGCGACGGGAAACACTGAAGCTTTCTTT	CASSSGATGNTEAFF
-	-	TRBV6-6	TRBJ1-2	TGTGCCAGCAGTTACTCTGACACTAACTATGGCTACACCTTC	CASSYSDTNYGYTF
-	-	TRBV6-6	TRBJ1-1	TGTGCCAGCAGTCGAAAATTAGACAGGTTAGGCACTGAAGCTTTCTTT	CASSRKLDRLGTEAFF
once	-	TRBV6-1	TRBJ2-7	TGTGCCAGCAGTGAATCCTTCCTACTTGTTTCGGACGAGCAGTACTTC	CASSESFLLVSDEQYF
-	TRBD1	TRBV29-1	TRBJ1-4	TGCAGCGTTGTGGACAGGGTTAATGAAAAACTGTTTTTT	CSVVDRVNEKLFF
-	-	TRBV6-1	TRBJ2-5	TGTGCCAGCAGTGTTCCCCCTGGACCTTCCTGGAGGGAGACCCAGTACTTC	CASSVPPGPSWRETQYF
-	TRBD1	TRBV18	TRBJ2-7	TGTGCCAGCTCACCACCGGGGACAGGCTACGAGCAGTACTTC	CASSPPGTGYEQYF
once	-	TRBV27	TRBJ2-7	TGTGCCAGCAGTTATAAGCGTTACGAGCAGTACTTC	CASSYKRYEQYF
-	-	TRBV5-1	TRBJ1-1	TGCGCCAGCAGCCATCCAGGGGAAAGTGAAGCTTTCTTT	CASSHPGESEAFF
-	-	TRBV5-1	TRBJ2-1	TGCGCCAGCAGCTTGGCTCAAGCGGAGCAGTTCTTC	CASSLAQAEQFF
few	TRBD1	TRBV18	TRBJ1-1	TGTGCCAGCTCACCGACAGGGTACACTGAAGCTTTCTTT	CASSPTGYTEAFF
-	TRBD1	TRBV20-1	TRBJ2-2	TGCAGTGCTAGTCCAAATGGACAGGGGGCAAGGACCGGGGAGCTGTTTTTT	CSASPNGQGARTGELFF
-	TRBD2	TRBV3-1/TRBV3-2	TRBJ2-3	TGTGCCAGCGGTGAAAAGCGGGACCGGTTCACAGATACGCAGTATTTT	CASGEKRDRFTDTQYF
-	TRBD2	TRBV6-2/TRBV6-3	TRBJ2-7	TGTGCCAGCAGTTACGGACTAGCGGGGACCTACGAGCAGTACTTC	CASSYGLAGTYEQYF